Following are 6 T cell receptor beta chains from one sample sequenced in a study of T cells in severe cutaneous drug reactions (dated by TCRdb to about 2019). This sample was sequenced with an Illumina MiSeq. For both bulk and single-cell sequencing, libraries were prepared with the iRepertoire multiplex PCR system using TCR subtype-specific primers. TCRdb reprocessed the reads, and each CDR3 protein sequence is entered once, without DNA. This sample's table carries almost 5,500 distinct CDR3 sequences. The ten largest clones add up to roughly 15% of the sample. Sequencing was performed on donors who were patients with carbamazepine-induced Stevens-Johnson syndrome or toxic epidermal necrolysis (CBZ-SJS/TEN). The specimen was PBMCs. The receptors shown here come from a human donor with a severe cutaneous adverse drug reaction.

In terms of frequency, this clonotype is medium-sized. The rearrangement joins TRBV4-1 to TRBJ2-3; TCRdb indicates TRBD2, and absent DNA this call remains unverified. Germline CDR1 reads MGHRA; CDR2 reads YSYEKL. The CDR3 runs to 17 residues. The CDR3 sequence is CASSQDRRAGLTDTQYF.

This clonotype is deemed medium-sized by its frequency. The CDR3 loop is CASSFLGGADTEAFF. This sequence joins TRBV28 and TRBJ1-1; TCRdb's D gene call, TRBD1, goes unchecked for lack of DNA. This CDR3 is built from 15 residues. Germline loops: CDR1 MDHEN, CDR2 SYDVKM.

The chain employs TRBV10-3 and TRBJ1-6. This CDR3 comprises 14 residues. CDR1 ENHRY and CDR2 SYGVKD come from the germline V gene. This CDR3 is CAISESNGGSPLHF.

Its frequency marks this clonotype as medium-sized (0.01 to 0.1%). The V gene is TRBV27, the J gene TRBJ1-1. CDR1 MNHEY and CDR2 SMNVEV come from the germline V gene (reference sequence). This CDR3 is built from 14 residues. The CDR3 sequence is CASSIDPLNTEAFF.

This chain joins TRBV30 and TRBJ1-1. CDR3 size: 17 residues. Germline lookup yields CDR1 GTSNPN and CDR2 SVGIG (reference sequence). The CDR3 reads CAWSVNRVSNMNTEAFF.

This clonotype counts as medium-sized (0.01 to 0.1%) by frequency. V is TRBV6-2 or TRBV6-3 and J is TRBJ2-1; the TCRdb D gene call, TRBD2, has no DNA to confirm it. CDR3 length equals 14 residues. CDR1 MNHEY and CDR2 SVGEGT come from the germline V gene. CDR3 sequence reads: CASSFLLDYNEQFF.